The next 29 T cell receptor beta chains were all read from a single sample in a study of molecular identifiers for immune sequencing clone quantification. Via MiXCR, TCRdb re-called the PCR reads, giving one row per CDR3 protein. The sample contains 60,000 to 70,000 distinct CDR3 sequences, about a sixth of which appear only once. Sample: naive CD8+ T cells from blood, with Jurkat cell RNA spiked in. Subset noted: FACS-sorted CD8+CD4-CCR7+CD45RA+ naive T cells. These receptors were obtained from a human donor in good health. Some libraries in this study had Jurkat cell RNA spiked in.

This clonotype was counted ten times or more. The V gene is TRBV27, the J gene TRBJ1-2; no clear D gene. Trimming pared 0 bases from V and 3 bases from J, leaving 8 bases between. CDR1 MNHEY and CDR2 SMNVEV come from the germline V gene (reference sequence). This CDR3 has 14 amino acids. CDR3: CASSLSPAYYGYTF. The CDR3 nucleotides are TGTGCCAGCAGTTTATCTCCAGCCTACTATGGCTACACCTTC.

Notes on this clonotype: Given a much more abundant clone one base away, this may be a read error. The V call is TRBV11-3, the J call TRBJ2-7; D perhaps matches TRBD1 (6 bases). Germline V gene sequence: CDR1 SGHNT, CDR2 YENEEA. Trimming took 5 bases from V and 0 from J, leaving 17 bases between them. The CDR3 has 16 residues. CDR3 amino acids: CASSPPGGRGSYEQYF. The CDR3 DNA reads as TGTGCCAGCAGCCCTCCCGGCGGCAGGGGCTCCTACGAGCAGTACTTC.

This clonotype came up many times. The V call is TRBV4-3, the J call TRBJ2-5, with D perhaps TRBD2 (6 bases). Per the germline V gene, CDR1 is LGHNA and CDR2 is YSLEER. V lost 1 base and J 5 bases, leaving 17 bases between the germline ends. This CDR3 has 16 amino acids. CDR3 loop: CASSQVFSGSRETQYF. Written as DNA, the CDR3 is TGCGCCAGCAGCCAAGTCTTTTCCGGGAGCAGGGAGACCCAGTACTTC.

The J gene is TRBJ1-1, the V gene TRBV2; no clear D. The V and J ends lost 8 bases and 6 bases respectively, with 22 bases between them. This CDR3 is 15 amino acids long. From germline, CDR1 is SNHLY and CDR2 FYNNEI. CDR3 sequence reads: CASFSSTGVGPEAFF. The CDR3 DNA is TGTGCCAGCTTCTCCTCTACTGGGGTTGGGCCTGAAGCTTTCTTT.

This chain connects TRBV5-4 to TRBJ2-1; TRBD2 agrees at 9 bases. V shed 0 bases and J 8 bases; nucleotides not matched to a gene: 6. Per germline, CDR1 SGHNT and CDR2 YYREEE (reference sequence). CDR3 size: 15 residues. The CDR3 sequence: CASSLDSGSVHEQFF. CDR3 nucleotides: TGTGCCAGCAGCTTGGATAGCGGGAGTGTTCATGAGCAGTTCTTC.

About this clonotype itself: A read error may be the cause here, since a much bigger clone is one base away. The chain joins TRBV11-2 to TRBJ1-6; D uncertain. The germline V and J ends were trimmed by 0 bases and 11 bases, with 17 bases remaining between them. There are 16 residues in the CDR3. CDR1 is SGHAT, CDR2 FQNNGV, per germline. The CDR3 loop is CASSLDPSRIGPPLHF. CDR3 bases: TGTGCCAGCAGCTTAGATCCTAGCAGAATCGGTCCACCCCTCCACTTT. Supplemented by reference TRBV11-2 and TRBJ1-6, the full variable domain reads EAGVAQSPRYKIIEKRQSVAFWCNPISGHATLYWYQQILGQGPKLLIQFQNNGVVDDSQLPKDRFSAERLKGVDSTLKIQPAKLEDSAVYLCASSLDPSRIGPPLHFGNGTRLTVT.

The chain combines TRBV6-6 with TRBJ2-1; no clear D. The V and J ends lost 2 bases and 9 bases respectively, with 17 bases between them. CDR1 is MNHNY and CDR2 is SVGAGI in the germline V gene (reference sequence). There are 15 residues in the CDR3. The CDR3 DNA reads as TGTGCCAGCAGTTACGGGCAGAGGCCGTCGAGTGAGCAGTTCTTC. Translating it yields CASSYGQRPSSEQFF.

This clonotype was seen many times. The chain recombines TRBV9 with TRBJ2-1; TRBD2 agrees at 12 bases. The CDR3 extends over 18 amino acids. V trimming: 0 bases; J trimming: 6 bases; junction bases outside the gene matches: 10. Germline V lookup: CDR1 SGDLS, CDR2 YYNGEE. The CDR3 sequence is CASSVASPLAGGSNEQFF. The CDR3 coding sequence is TGTGCCAGCAGCGTAGCTTCCCCTCTAGCGGGGGGGAGCAATGAGCAGTTCTTC.

This clonotype was detected ten times or more. V usage is TRBV4-3 and J usage is TRBJ1-1; 7 positions match TRBD1. From germline, CDR1 is LGHNA and CDR2 YSLEER. With V trimmed by 6 bases and J by 1 base, 8 bases remained unmatched. The CDR3 is made up of 15 amino acids. CDR3 coding DNA: TGCGCCAGCAGGCAATACAGGGGCGGGAACACTGAAGCTTTCTTT. Amino acid sequence: CASRQYRGGNTEAFF.

This clonotype was detected ten times or more. The chain joins TRBV10-3 to TRBJ2-3; D is possibly TRBD1 (5 bases). Looked up from germline, CDR1 is ENHRY and CDR2 is SYGVKD. Trimming cost V 2 bases and J 0 bases, with 9 bases left between them. The CDR3 extends over 15 amino acids. CDR3 region: CAISEVGPSTDTQYF. CDR3 DNA: TGTGCCATCAGTGAGGTGGGGCCCAGCACAGATACGCAGTATTTT.

This clonotype came up many times. CDR3 residues: CASSFSSGPQHF. CDR3 nucleotides: TGTGCCAGCAGTTTTTCGAGTGGGCCCCAGCATTTT. The V gene is TRBV28, the J gene TRBJ1-5; D gene uncertain. The CDR3 is made up of 12 amino acids. V lost 3 bases and J lost 9, with 9 bases in between. Germline-derived CDR1 and CDR2 are MDHEN and SYDVKM.

The rearrangement uses TRBV6-5 and TRBJ2-2; D remains ambiguous. The CDR3 loop spans 12 amino acids. V gave up 8 bases and J gave up 2 bases, with 6 bases separating them. Germline values: CDR1 MNHEY, CDR2 SVGAGI. The CDR3 loop reads CASGQNTGELFF. CDR3 DNA: TGTGCCAGCGGTCAAAACACCGGGGAGCTGTTTTTT.

This clonotype was recorded at least ten times. CDR3 in DNA: TGTGCCAGAGAGAACAGGGGGTCCTACGAGCAGTACTTC. Its translation: CARENRGSYEQYF. This chain uses TRBV6-5 with TRBJ2-7; 8 bases map to TRBD1. In germline, CDR1 is MNHEY, CDR2 SVGAGI. The CDR3 runs 13 residues. After removal of 9 bases from V and 1 base from J, the junction contained 5 bases not matched to a gene.

This clonotype was picked up many times. The rearrangement uses TRBV12-3 or TRBV12-4 and TRBJ2-3; 10 bases map to TRBD2. V trimming: 1 base; J trimming: 4 bases; junction bases outside the gene matches: 11. The CDR3 runs 18 residues. CDR3 nucleotides: TGTGCCAGCAGTTTAGTGGAGACAGCGGGAGGGATCCCAGATACGCAGTATTTT. Its translation is CASSLVETAGGIPDTQYF.

This clonotype came up many times. The chain combines TRBV5-4 with TRBJ2-2, with 9 nucleotides matching TRBD1. CDR3 length equals 16 residues. Germline V lookup: CDR1 SGHNT, CDR2 YYREEE (reference sequence). J lost 4 bases, V lost 4 bases, and 8 bases had no gene match. CDR3 nucleotide sequence: TGTGCCAGCAGCCTCCACAGGGGGCGCGGCACCGGGGAGCTGTTTTTT. It encodes CASSLHRGRGTGELFF.

This clonotype was seen at least ten times. V is TRBV7-6 and J is TRBJ2-1, with D tentatively TRBD1 or TRBD2 (5 bases each). The CDR3 has 15 amino acids. With 3 bases removed from V and 4 bases from J, the gap between germline ends came to 13 bases. Germline loops: CDR1 SGHVS, CDR2 FNYEAQ. In nucleotides, the CDR3 is TGTGCCAGCAGCTTGTGGGGCGGCGGGTACAATGAGCAGTTCTTC. Protein sequence: CASSLWGGGYNEQFF.

Ten or more counts support this clonotype. This chain links TRBV20-1 with TRBJ2-3, with 8 bases matching TRBD2. Germline values: CDR1 DFQATT, CDR2 SNEGSKA (reference sequence). CDR3 length: 13 amino acids. Losses at the gene ends were 1 base for V and 6 bases for J; bases not matched to a gene: 3. The CDR3: CSARAGGPDTQYF. CDR3 in DNA: TGCAGTGCTAGAGCGGGAGGGCCGGATACGCAGTATTTT.

In its sample, this clonotype was seen a few times. The rearrangement uses TRBV30 and TRBJ2-5; D is unclear. The CDR3 is 16 residues long. Trimming removed 0 bases from V and 0 bases from J, with 14 bases in between. Germline V gene data show CDR1 as GTSNPN and CDR2 as SVGIG (reference sequence). CDR3 nucleotide sequence: TGTGCCTGGAGTGTTCTCGAGCGAACAAACCAAGAGACCCAGTACTTC. It specifies CAWSVLERTNQETQYF.

This clonotype was seen at least ten times. The V and J genes are TRBV7-9 and TRBJ2-1, with 7 bases that match TRBD2. The germline CDR1 and CDR2 sequences are SEHNR and FQNEAQ (reference sequence). Germline trimming cut 5 bases from V and 0 bases from J; bases unmatched to any gene: 7. The CDR3 covers 16 residues. In DNA, the CDR3 is TGTGCCAGCAGCCGTAGCGGGCCCGGCTCCTACAATGAGCAGTTCTTC. Translation: CASSRSGPGSYNEQFF.

This clonotype occurred many times. The chain combines TRBV7-2 with TRBJ2-2; 11 nucleotides match TRBD1. Germline lookup yields CDR1 SGHTA and CDR2 FQGNSA. Trimming took 4 bases from V and 14 from J; bases not matched to a gene: 6. This CDR3 comprises 13 residues. CDR3 amino acids: CASSSTGTGGLFF. Written as DNA, the CDR3 is TGTGCCAGCAGCTCCACCGGGACAGGGGGTCTGTTTTTT. Full variable domain (outside the CDR3, taken from reference TRBV7-2 and TRBJ2-2): GAGVSQSPSNKVTEKGKDVELRCDPISGHTALYWYRQSLGQGLEFLIYFQGNSAPDKSGLPSDRFSAERTGGSVSTLTIQRTQQEDSAVYLCASSSTGTGGLFFGEGSRLTVL.

This clonotype occurred many times. This chain connects TRBV7-6 to TRBJ2-7; D is unclear. The CDR3 contains 13 residues. Per the germline V gene, CDR1 is SGHVS and CDR2 is FNYEAQ. Deletions cut 5 bases from V and 2 bases from J, with 10 bases between. The CDR3 spells CASSPISAYEQYF. CDR3 sequence (DNA): TGTGCCAGCAGCCCGATAAGTGCCTACGAGCAGTACTTC.

This clonotype has ten or more counts. The chain employs TRBV20-1 and TRBJ2-3; maybe TRBD2 (5 bases). This CDR3 contains 12 residues. V lost 8 bases and J 3 bases, leaving 12 bases between the germline ends. The V gene's germline CDR1 is DFQATT and CDR2 SNEGSKA (reference sequence). CDR3 loop: CSSSGVTDTQYF. CDR3 nucleotides: TGCAGTTCCAGCGGAGTTACAGATACGCAGTATTTT.

This clonotype occurred many times. The V and J genes are TRBV27 and TRBJ2-2; 7 bases agree with TRBD2. Unmatched junction bases numbered 4, after V lost 8 bases and J lost 7 bases. The V gene's germline CDR1 is MNHEY and CDR2 SMNVEV (reference sequence). CDR3 length: 12 amino acids. Written as DNA, the CDR3 is TGTGCCAGCGGACTAGTTTTCGGGGAGCTGTTTTTT. It is translated as CASGLVFGELFF.

This clonotype was seen repeatedly, ten times or more. A much larger clone differs from this one at a single base, so this may be a read error. V gene TRBV7-2 combines with J gene TRBJ2-3; TRBD2 matches 11 bases. This CDR3 region has 20 residues. The germline V gene has CDR1 SGHTA and CDR2 FQGNSA. The CDR3 region has the DNA TGTGCCAGCAGCTTAGGAGGACTAGCGGGCCTAACTTATGACTCAGATGCGCAGTATTTT. Translation: CASSLGGLAGLTYDSDAQYF.

This clonotype was found many times. This rearrangement joins TRBV4-3 to TRBJ2-5; 8 positions match TRBD1. Per germline, CDR1 LGHNA and CDR2 YSLEER. J gave up 3 bases and V 0 bases, and 9 bases lay outside the gene matches. The CDR3 loop spans 17 amino acids. The CDR3 region has the DNA TGCGCCAGCAGCCAAGACTGGCAGGGGGCGCAAAAAGAGACCCAGTACTTC. This encodes CASSQDWQGAQKETQYF.

This clonotype was detected a few times. V and J are TRBV30 and TRBJ2-7, with no clear D. Trimming removed 1 base from V and 6 bases from J, with 19 bases in between. This CDR3 is 15 amino acids long. CDR1 and CDR2 (germline): GTSNPN, SVGIG (reference sequence). The CDR3 DNA sequence: TGTGCCTGGAGTGAAGGGATAGCTTCGCGGTGCGAGCAGTACTTC. Translation gives CAWSEGIASRCEQYF.

The sample holds many counts of this clonotype. The chain uses TRBV6-5 and TRBJ2-7; 10 nucleotides line up with TRBD2. The length of the CDR3 is 16 residues. From germline, CDR1 is MNHEY and CDR2 SVGAGI. The V segment lost 5 bases and the J segment 1 base; nucleotides outside the gene matches: 8. The CDR3 region has the DNA TGTGCCAGCAGTCCCGGCACAGCGGGAGGGTCCTACGAGCAGTACTTC. It yields the protein CASSPGTAGGSYEQYF.

The chain combines TRBV27 with TRBJ1-1; D gene uncertain. V lost 7 bases and J 0 bases, leaving 18 bases between the germline ends. This CDR3 spans 16 amino acids. Germline lookup yields CDR1 MNHEY and CDR2 SMNVEV (reference sequence). The CDR3 sequence: CASTSFSGTMNTEAFF. The DNA of the CDR3 is TGTGCCAGCACTTCCTTTTCGGGAACAATGAACACTGAAGCTTTCTTT.

This clonotype was seen many times. The chain has TRBV3-1 and TRBJ2-2; 10 bases agree with TRBD2. Germline CDR1 reads LGHDT; CDR2 reads YNNKEL (reference sequence). The CDR3 runs to 16 residues. Losses at the gene ends were 0 bases for V and 10 bases for J; bases not matched to a gene: 8. DNA for the CDR3: TGTGCCAGCAGCCAAGACCTAGCGGGAGTTAAAGAGGAGCTGTTTTTT. Translating it yields CASSQDLAGVKEELFF. Filled out from reference TRBV3-1 and TRBJ2-2, the complete variable domain reads DTAVSQTPKYLVTQMGNDKSIKCEQNLGHDTMYWYKQDSKKFLKIMFSYNNKELIINETVPNRFSPKSPDKAHLNLHINSLELGDSAVYFCASSQDLAGVKEELFFGEGSRLTVL.